This is a list of T cell receptor beta chains from one sample in a study of blood T cell repertoires in COVID-19. Some clones are missing from TCRdb's copy, which holds only in-frame ones; the method was immunoSEQ multiplex PCR. Of 190,000 or so clones listed, roughly 78% are singletons. Sequencing input: peripheral blood. The receptors come from a woman of 80 years or more with active or convalescent COVID-19. Both conserved end residues are trimmed from each CDR3. Size is stated for part of the rows, as once, few or many counts, or as a class when the clone is expanded.

CDR3 protein	clone size	V gene	J gene
ASSQDRSLAGRETQY	few	TRBV3-1/TRBV3-2	TRBJ2-5
ASSVTLKRGTDTQY	once	TRBV9	TRBJ2-3
ASSLRLAGAQRTGELF	NA	TRBV5-1	TRBJ2-2
ASSYGIWGRTNYGYT	few	TRBV6-2/TRBV6-3	TRBJ1-2
ASNTGAPFLNTEAF	NA	TRBV10-1	TRBJ1-1
ASSQPTTGNYGYT	few	TRBV4-1	TRBJ1-2
ASSFHRGPDTGELF	NA	TRBV6-2/TRBV6-3	TRBJ2-2
ASSQPTGAGELF	NA	TRBV4-3	TRBJ2-2
ASSKTGHQPQH	few	TRBV7-2	TRBJ1-5
ASAGTGETQY	NA	TRBV7-9	TRBJ2-5
ASSGDRRWLTGNTIY	NA	TRBV25-1	TRBJ1-3
ASSLSQRRETQY	NA	TRBV11-2	TRBJ2-5
ASSYKAGNYGYT	NA	TRBV6-5	TRBJ1-2
ATSDRGGQGQNTGELF	NA	TRBV24-1	TRBJ2-2
AWKQVWDTEAF	once	TRBV30	TRBJ1-1
ASSTGFSGANVLT	NA	TRBV3-1/TRBV3-2	TRBJ2-6
ASSLGTGAHEKLF	NA	TRBV5-1	TRBJ1-4
ASSVEQGFQETQY	NA	TRBV9	TRBJ2-5
AGKTSGGRTDTQY	once	TRBV2	TRBJ2-3
ASKAREGRHGYT	NA	TRBV5-1	TRBJ1-2
ASSSTGKTGELF	NA	TRBV7-9	TRBJ2-2
ASSLDDRDEQY	few	TRBV12-3/TRBV12-4	TRBJ2-7
ATSDGGTLVYEQY	NA	TRBV24-1	TRBJ2-7
ASSLGQGSQPQH	NA	TRBV7-9	TRBJ1-5
ASSYSTGVEQF	many	TRBV6-5	TRBJ2-1
ASSQEKSYTGELF	NA	TRBV3-1/TRBV3-2	TRBJ2-2
ASSPPSGVRAEAF	NA	TRBV18	TRBJ1-1
ASSYLNTEAF	NA	TRBV5-1	TRBJ1-1
ASSLTEERTDTQY	NA	TRBV23-1	TRBJ2-3
ASSMSREGYT	NA	TRBV5-1	TRBJ1-2
ASGGPGQGAGNSPLH	many	TRBV2	TRBJ1-6
SVGSLTGVNEQF	once	TRBV29-1	TRBJ2-1
ASSINAYEQY	NA	TRBV7-9	TRBJ2-7
AWSSTLLPHVGYT	NA	TRBV30	TRBJ1-2
ASSMIQGGYT	NA	TRBV19	TRBJ1-2
SAPLSDTQY	NA	TRBV20-1	TRBJ2-3
ASSQAGRNSPLH	NA	TRBV3-1/TRBV3-2	TRBJ1-6
ATSDWAAGRLMDTQY	NA	TRBV24-1	TRBJ2-3
ASSQGSSGNTIY	many	TRBV3-1/TRBV3-2	TRBJ1-3
ASSLEPGHGYT	NA	TRBV11-2	TRBJ1-2
ASSPWRGSTDTQY	NA	TRBV6-2/TRBV6-3	TRBJ2-3
ASSLVTGADTEAF	NA	TRBV7-2	TRBJ1-1
ASSQRESQETQY	NA	TRBV5-5	TRBJ2-5
ASSKGQFSYNEQF	NA	TRBV19	TRBJ2-1
SASTGAGQY	NA	TRBV20-1	TRBJ2-7
ASSPMTATGELF	few	TRBV6-5	TRBJ2-2
ASSPPPLKSTEAF	NA	TRBV18	TRBJ1-1
ASSLAGGRNNSPLH	NA	TRBV7-6	TRBJ1-6
ACQGLRGNQPQH	NA	TRBV19	TRBJ1-5
ASSPGLASDTQY	NA	TRBV6-4	TRBJ2-3
ASSLRGINSPLH	once	TRBV5-6	TRBJ1-6